The rows below give T cell receptor beta chains drawn from one sample of a study of siplizumab effects on memory and regulatory T cells. Clones were sequenced by immunoSEQ multiplex PCR, and TCRdb holds only the in-frame ones, with some missing. The sample lists about 82,000 clones, approximately 88% seen once, with around 1.6% in the top ten. The sequencing input was Tregs sorted from blood. The source of these receptors is a human donor in good health. Each CDR3 is given with its conserved first and last residue.

j_call	cdr3_length	v_call	cdr3_aa
TRBJ1-2	15	TRBV21-1	CASRATLGGACGYTF
TRBJ1-1	14	TRBV6-5	CASSYHRAGTEAFF
TRBJ1-1	15	TRBV7-9	CASSNRRQENTEAFF
TRBJ2-7	14	TRBV6-5	CASSYFEGTYEQYF
TRBJ2-5	19	TRBV5-5	CASSPYGRGQTLPKETQYF
TRBJ2-3	15	TRBV9	CASSVVAGLTDTQYF
TRBJ1-5	13	TRBV6-6	CASSTSGVQPQHF
TRBJ2-3	15	TRBV5-4	CASSPRQGVRDTQYF
TRBJ1-5	14	TRBV6-1	CASSDRASNQPQHF
TRBJ1-2	13	TRBV28	CASISKGRDGYTF
TRBJ2-3	16	TRBV5-1	CASSGGALAGADTQYF
TRBJ2-5	14	TRBV5-6	CASSLASRGETQYF
TRBJ2-2	15	TRBV5-1	CASSLSSGVTGELFF
TRBJ2-7	14	TRBV6-5	CASSLRHRTYEQYF
TRBJ1-4	14	TRBV7-9	CASSGTNRDRKLFF
TRBJ1-3	16	TRBV11-2	CASSALGGLVGNTIYF
TRBJ2-3	15	TRBV5-1	CASSLVLATADTQYF
TRBJ2-7	14	TRBV7-2	CASSPWLDYYEQYF
TRBJ1-2	13	TRBV29-1	CSATYGRLDGYTF
TRBJ1-4	15	TRBV4-3	CASSQLRRLNEKLFF
TRBJ1-1	13	TRBV7-9	CASSYIDPTEAFF
TRBJ1-1	16	TRBV19	CASSPRQGSWDTEAFF
TRBJ2-7	17	TRBV5-5	CASSLMSPGQRGYEQYF
TRBJ1-1	11	TRBV6-5	CASGTGDKAFF
TRBJ2-3	18	TRBV2	CASSEGPAVMYSTDTQYF
TRBJ2-1	16	TRBV11-2	CASSPRTSGTGDEQFF
TRBJ1-1	13	TRBV6-5	CASSLNWGTEAFF
TRBJ2-3	11	TRBV10-1	CASRRVDTQYF
TRBJ2-4	15	TRBV9	CASSPAGGVGNIQYF
TRBJ1-5	16	TRBV28	CASSAGPTGPDQPQHF
TRBJ1-2	15	TRBV6-6	CASRVAGAWGYGYTF
TRBJ1-1	15	TRBV5-1	CASSPQGSRNTEAFF
TRBJ2-6	17	TRBV5-1	CASSPVGTASGANVLTF
TRBJ1-1	16	TRBV5-4	CASTKDGGAVNTEAFF
TRBJ1-2	12	TRBV29-1	CSAGTGGYGYTF
TRBJ1-1	14	TRBV10-3	CAISQGGAGTEAFF
TRBJ1-4	16	TRBV9	CASSVTSGFRGEKLFF
TRBJ2-7	15	TRBV6-5	CASSYRQGNNYEQYF
TRBJ1-2	12	TRBV10-3	CAISESNDGYTF
TRBJ1-1	12	TRBV6-5	CASGEGNTEAFF
TRBJ2-7	15	TRBV6-1	CASRIQGFSPYEQYF
TRBJ1-6	14	TRBV19	CASSIGTYNSPLHF
TRBJ2-6	17	TRBV2	CASRGRSGGGGANVLTF
TRBJ1-5	12	TRBV6-6	CASSSDRGRRHF
TRBJ2-3	15	TRBV9	CASSVDYTRTDTQYF
TRBJ1-1	11	TRBV6-1	CASSESSEAFF
TRBJ2-3	15	TRBV30	CAWSHGGDGTDTQYF
TRBJ1-2	13	TRBV11-2	CASSLLLRDGYTF
TRBJ1-1	12	TRBV29-1	CSVTPGRREAFF